This is a list of T cell receptor beta chains from one sample in a study of beta chain features in type 1 diabetes. TCRdb's copy holds only in-frame clones and misses some; the assay was immunoSEQ multiplex PCR. The table lists 200,000 to 300,000 clones, about 11% of them singletons. Source material: naive CD4+ T cells from blood. The receptor set was obtained from a man aged 30 to 39 with type 1 diabetes. Each CDR3 is given with its conserved first and last residue. D genes are given only for firm matches. Where a row states a size, it is once, few, many or the class of an expanded clone; other rows omit it.

j_gene	v_gene	abundance	d_gene	CDR3nt	CDR3aa
TRBJ1-2	TRBV4-3	NA	TRBD1	TGCGCCAGCAGCCAAGACGGGACAGGGGGCAACTATGGCTACACCTTC	CASSQDGTGGNYGYTF
TRBJ2-3	TRBV9	NA	NA	TGTGCCAGCAGCGTAGCCCCTAGTACAGATACGCAGTATTTT	CASSVAPSTDTQYF
TRBJ1-6	TRBV2	once	NA	TGTGCCAGCAGTGAAGCAGGGGAATGGTCACCCCTCCACTTT	CASSEAGEWSPLHF
TRBJ2-1	TRBV2	NA	TRBD2	TGTGCCAGCAGACAGACTAGCGGGGGCTATGAGCAGTTCTTC	CASRQTSGGYEQFF
TRBJ2-1	TRBV30	few	NA	TGTGCCTGGAGCCGTCGAGCGGTAGAGTTCTTC	CAWSRRAVEFF
TRBJ1-1	TRBV27	few	NA	TGTGCCAGCAGTTCGGACTCCCGGAACACTGAAGCTTTCTTT	CASSSDSRNTEAFF
TRBJ1-6	TRBV28	NA	NA	TGTGCCAGCAGTTTGGCCGATTCACCCCTCCACTTT	CASSLADSPLHF
TRBJ2-7	TRBV7-3	few	NA	TGTGCCAGCAGCTCCGCACACAGTAGCTCCTACGAGCAGTACTTC	CASSSAHSSSYEQYF
TRBJ1-6	TRBV19	NA	NA	TGTGCCAGTTCAACCAGGGGTGAAAATTCACCCCTCCACTTT	CASSTRGENSPLHF
TRBJ2-7	TRBV5-6	NA	NA	TGTGCCAGCAGCTCAACTGGCGGGCCCAGGTATTCTTCGCGGGAGCAGTACTTC	CASSSTGGPRYSSREQYF
TRBJ2-7	TRBV11-2	few	TRBD1	TGTGCCAGCCGAGGGACAGGGGGCCACGAGCAGTACTTC	CASRGTGGHEQYF
TRBJ1-1	TRBV6-1	few	NA	TGTGCCAGCAGAGGGGGGGTCGCCACTGAAGCTTTCTTT	CASRGGVATEAFF
TRBJ1-2	TRBV11-1	NA	TRBD1	TGTGCCAGCAGCTCCCAGGGGGACCCCATCCATGGCTACACCTTC	CASSSQGDPIHGYTF
TRBJ1-1	TRBV4-3	NA	TRBD1	TGCGCCAGCAGCCAGGCTGGACAGGGGTACACTGAAGCTTTCTTT	CASSQAGQGYTEAFF
TRBJ2-7	TRBV6-5	few	NA	TGTGCCAGCGGGTGCCAGGGACAACTATGCGAGCAGTACTTC	CASGCQGQLCEQYF
TRBJ2-7	TRBV5-4	NA	NA	TGTGCCAGCAGGCCGGAGGGCCCATCCTACGAGCAGTACTTC	CASRPEGPSYEQYF
TRBJ1-4	TRBV30	once	NA	TGTGCCTGGAGCACCAAGAACAGGGCAACTAATGAAAAACTGTTTTTT	CAWSTKNRATNEKLFF
TRBJ1-2	TRBV7-2	NA	NA	TGTGCCAGCAGCTTTGGGCCAACCACTAACTATGGCTACACCTTC	CASSFGPTTNYGYTF
TRBJ2-2	TRBV2	few	NA	TGTGCCAGCACAGGGACTTCGAACACCGGGGAGCTGTTTTTT	CASTGTSNTGELFF
TRBJ2-7	TRBV15	few	NA	TGTGCCACCAGCAGAGATGGACAGCCCTACGAGCAGTACTTC	CATSRDGQPYEQYF
TRBJ1-1	TRBV7-2	few	TRBD1	TGTGCCAGCAGCACCGGGACAGTTAACACTGAAGCTTTCTTT	CASSTGTVNTEAFF
TRBJ2-7	TRBV2	few	NA	TGTGCCAGCAGTCGAAGAGACGAGCAGTACTTC	CASSRRDEQYF
TRBJ2-1	TRBV27	few	NA	TGTGCCAGCACTCCATCTGCCGGAGGGAACCACAATGAGCAGTTCTTC	CASTPSAGGNHNEQFF
TRBJ1-5	TRBV11-2	few	NA	TGTGCCAGCAGCGTCAGCCGCGGGCAGCCCCAGCATTTT	CASSVSRGQPQHF
TRBJ1-4	TRBV5-5	NA	NA	TGTGCCAGCAGCTCAGACAGCTATAATGAAAAACTGTTTTTT	CASSSDSYNEKLFF
TRBJ2-5	TRBV7-8	once	NA	TGTGCCAGCAGCTTAGAGCCTGGTCAAGAGACCCAGTACTTC	CASSLEPGQETQYF
TRBJ2-3	TRBV30	few	NA	TGTGCCTGTTCAGGTTGTCCGCAGTATTTT	CACSGCPQYF
TRBJ2-1	TRBV30	few	NA	TGTGCCTGGAGTGTAACCAGGGATGGCGATGAGCAGTTCTTC	CAWSVTRDGDEQFF